This TCR beta chain was obtained from a study of spatial heterogeneity in lung cancer. Looking at the study overall: As counted in raw reads, each unique TCR and UMI combination appeared more than ten times on average.

A distinct unique molecular identifier was carried by each TCR cDNA molecule. Via MiXCR, TCRdb re-called the 5' RACE reads, giving one row per CDR3 protein. The sample records roughly 6,900 distinct CDR3 sequences, around 5.3% being singletons. This CDR3 has 18 residues. After removal of 6 bases from V and 4 bases from J, the junction contained 16 bases not matched to a gene. Germline CDR1 reads LNHDA; CDR2 reads SQIVND (reference sequence). Time point meaning: sample taken at primary tumor resection. Without sorting, whole RNA was sequenced from tumor, nontumor lung or frozen PBMC. The donors comprised about 74 untreated early-stage non-small cell lung cancer patients. This clonotype was recorded a few times. This beta chain appears as a stray read in a library generated for alpha chains; its size is not informative.

The TCR was taken from a female donor with early-stage non-small cell lung cancer. The material was normal lung tissue next to the tumor, obtained at surgery. The chain combines TRBV19 with TRBJ2-1; TRBD1 aligns across 9 bases. The CDR3 sequence: CASSVGTGSVSRYNEQFF. Written as DNA, the CDR3 is TGTGCCAGTAGCGTCGGGACAGGGAGCGTTTCTCGTTACAATGAGCAGTTCTTC.